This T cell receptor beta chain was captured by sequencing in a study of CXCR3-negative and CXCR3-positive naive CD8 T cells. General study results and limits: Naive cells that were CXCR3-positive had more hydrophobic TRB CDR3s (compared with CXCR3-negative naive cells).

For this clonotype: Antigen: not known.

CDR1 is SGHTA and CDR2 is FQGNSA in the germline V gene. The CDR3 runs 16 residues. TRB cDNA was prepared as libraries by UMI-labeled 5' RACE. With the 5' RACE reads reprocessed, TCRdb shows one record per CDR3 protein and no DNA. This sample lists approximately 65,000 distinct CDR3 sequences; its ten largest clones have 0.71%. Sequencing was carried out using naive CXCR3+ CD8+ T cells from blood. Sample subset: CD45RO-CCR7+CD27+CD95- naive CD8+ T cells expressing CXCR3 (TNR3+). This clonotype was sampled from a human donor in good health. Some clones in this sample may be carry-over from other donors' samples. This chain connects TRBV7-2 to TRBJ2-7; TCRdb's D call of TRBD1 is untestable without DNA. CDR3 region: CASSLTDGGRHGEQYF.